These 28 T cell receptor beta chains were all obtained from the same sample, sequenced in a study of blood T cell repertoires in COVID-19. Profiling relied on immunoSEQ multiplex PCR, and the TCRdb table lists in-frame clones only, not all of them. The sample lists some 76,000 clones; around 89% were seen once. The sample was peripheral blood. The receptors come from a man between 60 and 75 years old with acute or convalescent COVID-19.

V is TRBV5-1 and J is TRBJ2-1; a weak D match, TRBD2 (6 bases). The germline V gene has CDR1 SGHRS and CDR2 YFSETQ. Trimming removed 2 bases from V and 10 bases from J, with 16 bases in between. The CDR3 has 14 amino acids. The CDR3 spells CASSFLVGRGEQFF. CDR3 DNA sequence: TGCGCCAGCAGCTTCCTGGTCGGCCGGGGGGAGCAGTTCTTC.

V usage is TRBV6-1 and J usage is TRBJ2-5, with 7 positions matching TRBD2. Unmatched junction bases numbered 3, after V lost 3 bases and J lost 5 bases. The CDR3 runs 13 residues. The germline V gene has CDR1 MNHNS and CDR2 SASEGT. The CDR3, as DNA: TGTGCCAGCAGTGACAGGCGGGGGGAGACCCAGTACTTC. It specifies CASSDRRGETQYF.

CDR3 protein: CASSFQPGQGLSPLHF. The CDR3 nucleotides read TGCGCCAGCAGCTTCCAACCGGGACAGGGTCTGTCACCCCTCCACTTT. The rearrangement links TRBV5-1 to TRBJ1-6; 9 positions match TRBD1. The germline V gene has CDR1 SGHRS and CDR2 YFSETQ. The CDR3 has 16 residues. The ends lost 2 bases at V and 10 bases at J; junction bases unmatched: 10.

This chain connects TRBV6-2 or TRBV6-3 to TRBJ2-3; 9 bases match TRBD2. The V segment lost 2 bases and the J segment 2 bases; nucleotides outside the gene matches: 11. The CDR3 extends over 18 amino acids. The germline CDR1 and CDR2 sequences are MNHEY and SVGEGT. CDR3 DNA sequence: TGTGCCAGCAGTTACGCCGGGGCGGGAGGGAGGAACACAGATACGCAGTATTTT. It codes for CASSYAGAGGRNTDTQYF.

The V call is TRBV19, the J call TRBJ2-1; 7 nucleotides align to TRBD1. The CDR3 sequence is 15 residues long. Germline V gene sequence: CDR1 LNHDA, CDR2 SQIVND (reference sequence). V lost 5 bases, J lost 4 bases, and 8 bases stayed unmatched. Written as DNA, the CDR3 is TGTGCCAGTAGTTTCCGGGACAGCCCGTACAATGAGCAGTTCTTC. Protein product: CASSFRDSPYNEQFF.

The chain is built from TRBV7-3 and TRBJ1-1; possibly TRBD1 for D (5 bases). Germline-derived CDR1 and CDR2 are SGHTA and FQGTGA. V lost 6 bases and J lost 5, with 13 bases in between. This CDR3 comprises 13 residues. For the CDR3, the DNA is TGTGCCAGCAGACAAAGCCGACAGACTGAAGCTTTCTTT. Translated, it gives CASRQSRQTEAFF.

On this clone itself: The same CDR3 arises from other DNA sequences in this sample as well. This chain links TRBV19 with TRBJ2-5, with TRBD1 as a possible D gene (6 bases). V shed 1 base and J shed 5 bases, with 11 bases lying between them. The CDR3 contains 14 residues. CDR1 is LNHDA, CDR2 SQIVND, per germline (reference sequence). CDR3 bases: TGTGCCAGTAGTATAGGTTCCAGGGGTGAGACCCAGTACTTC. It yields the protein CASSIGSRGETQYF.

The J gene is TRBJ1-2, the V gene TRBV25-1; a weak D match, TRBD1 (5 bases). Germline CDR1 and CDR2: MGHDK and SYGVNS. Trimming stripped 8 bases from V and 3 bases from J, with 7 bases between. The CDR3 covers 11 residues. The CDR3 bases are TGTGCCAGCCAGGGTTACTATGGCTACACCTTC. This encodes CASQGYYGYTF.

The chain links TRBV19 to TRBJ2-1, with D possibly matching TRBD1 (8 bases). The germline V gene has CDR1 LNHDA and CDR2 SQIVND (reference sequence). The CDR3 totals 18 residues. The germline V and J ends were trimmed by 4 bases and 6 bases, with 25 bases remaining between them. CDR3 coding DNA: TGTGCCAGTAGTACGGGGGGCTATGGACAGGGCTCCAGCAATGAGCAGTTCTTC. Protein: CASSTGGYGQGSSNEQFF.

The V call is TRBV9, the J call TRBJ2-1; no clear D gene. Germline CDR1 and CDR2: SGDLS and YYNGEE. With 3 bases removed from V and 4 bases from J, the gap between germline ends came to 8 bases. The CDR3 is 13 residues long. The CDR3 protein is CASSAPLYNEQFF. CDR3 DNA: TGTGCCAGCAGCGCCCCCCTTTACAATGAGCAGTTCTTC.

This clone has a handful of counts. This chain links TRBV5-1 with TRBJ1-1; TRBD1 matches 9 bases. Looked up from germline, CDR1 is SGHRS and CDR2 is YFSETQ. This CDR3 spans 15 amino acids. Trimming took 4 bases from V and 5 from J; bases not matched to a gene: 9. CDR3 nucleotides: TGCGCCAGCAGCAAAAGGACAGGGGAGGGAACTGAAGCTTTCTTT. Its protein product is CASSKRTGEGTEAFF.

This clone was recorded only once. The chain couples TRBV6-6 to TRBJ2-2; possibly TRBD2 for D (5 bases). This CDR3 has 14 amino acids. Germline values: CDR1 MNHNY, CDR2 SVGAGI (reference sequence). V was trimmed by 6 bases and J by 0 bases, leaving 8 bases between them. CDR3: CASRERPNTGELFF. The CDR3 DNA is TGTGCCAGCAGGGAGCGGCCGAACACCGGGGAGCTGTTTTTT.

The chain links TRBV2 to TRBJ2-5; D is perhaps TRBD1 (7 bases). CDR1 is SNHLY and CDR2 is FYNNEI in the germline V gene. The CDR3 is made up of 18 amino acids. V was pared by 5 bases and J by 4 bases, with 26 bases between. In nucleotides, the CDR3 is TGTGCCAGCAGTCACGGGGAGGCAGGGGGTTCGTTGAGAGAGACCCAGTACTTC. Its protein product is CASSHGEAGGSLRETQYF.

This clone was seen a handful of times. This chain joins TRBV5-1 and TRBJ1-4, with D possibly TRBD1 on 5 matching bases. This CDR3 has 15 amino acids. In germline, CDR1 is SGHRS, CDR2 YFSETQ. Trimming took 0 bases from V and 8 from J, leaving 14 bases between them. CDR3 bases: TGCGCCAGCAGCTTGGATGTCGGGCAGGGCGAAAAACTGTTTTTT. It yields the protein CASSLDVGQGEKLFF.

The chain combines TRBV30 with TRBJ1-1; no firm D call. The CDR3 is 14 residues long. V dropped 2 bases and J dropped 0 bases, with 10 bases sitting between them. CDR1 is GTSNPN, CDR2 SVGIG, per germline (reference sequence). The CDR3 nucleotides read TGTGCCTGGAGTACAGTTATTATGAACACTGAAGCTTTCTTT. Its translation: CAWSTVIMNTEAFF.

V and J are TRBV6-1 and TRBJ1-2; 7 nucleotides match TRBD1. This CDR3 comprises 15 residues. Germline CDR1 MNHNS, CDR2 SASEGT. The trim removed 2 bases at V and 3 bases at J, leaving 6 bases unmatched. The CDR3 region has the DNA TGTGCCAGCAGTGAATTTATAGGGGGCGACTATGGCTACACCTTC. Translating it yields CASSEFIGGDYGYTF.

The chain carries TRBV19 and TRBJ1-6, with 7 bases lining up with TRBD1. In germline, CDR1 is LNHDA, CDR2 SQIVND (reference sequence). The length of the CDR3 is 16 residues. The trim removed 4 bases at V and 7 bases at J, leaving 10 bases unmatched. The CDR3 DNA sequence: TGTGCCAGTAGTACAACCCGGGACAGCCGAAATTCACCCCTCCACTTT. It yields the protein CASSTTRDSRNSPLHF.

The CDR3 coding sequence is TGTGCCAGCAGCTTGGAGGCAAGCGGCACCGGGGAGCTGTTTTTT. Translation: CASSLEASGTGELFF. V and J are TRBV5-8 and TRBJ2-2; D might be TRBD2 (5 bases). Germline V lookup: CDR1 SGHTS, CDR2 YDEGEE. The length of the CDR3 is 15 residues. Trimming took 0 bases from V and 4 from J, leaving 10 bases between them.

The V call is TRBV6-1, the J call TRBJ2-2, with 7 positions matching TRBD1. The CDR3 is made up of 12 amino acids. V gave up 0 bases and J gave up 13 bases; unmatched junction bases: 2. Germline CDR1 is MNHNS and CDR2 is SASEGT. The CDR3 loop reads CASSEATGPLFF. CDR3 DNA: TGTGCCAGCAGTGAAGCGACAGGGCCGCTGTTTTTT.

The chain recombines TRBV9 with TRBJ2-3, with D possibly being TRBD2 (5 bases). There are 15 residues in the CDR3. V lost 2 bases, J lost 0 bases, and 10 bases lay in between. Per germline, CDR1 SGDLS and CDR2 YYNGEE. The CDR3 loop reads CASSVSGPSTDTQYF. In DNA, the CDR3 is TGTGCCAGCAGCGTGAGCGGACCTAGCACAGATACGCAGTATTTT.

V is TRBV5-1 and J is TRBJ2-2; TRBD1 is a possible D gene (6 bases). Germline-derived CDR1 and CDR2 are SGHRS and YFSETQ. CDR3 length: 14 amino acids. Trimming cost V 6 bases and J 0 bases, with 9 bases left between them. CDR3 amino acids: CASTTGTNTGELFF. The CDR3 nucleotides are TGCGCCAGCACCACAGGGACGAACACCGGGGAGCTGTTTTTT.

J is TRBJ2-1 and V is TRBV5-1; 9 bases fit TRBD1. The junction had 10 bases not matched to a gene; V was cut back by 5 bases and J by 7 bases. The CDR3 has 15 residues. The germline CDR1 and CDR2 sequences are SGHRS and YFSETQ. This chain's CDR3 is CASRAGTGSQNEQFF. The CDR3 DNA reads TGCGCCAGCAGGGCCGGGACAGGGTCACAAAATGAGCAGTTCTTC.

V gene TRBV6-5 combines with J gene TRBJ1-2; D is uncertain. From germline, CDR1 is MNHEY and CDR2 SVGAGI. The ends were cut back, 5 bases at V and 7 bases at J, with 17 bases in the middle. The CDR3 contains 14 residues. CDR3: CASSQSGQLFGYTF. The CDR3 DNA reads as TGTGCCAGCAGTCAGAGCGGCCAGCTTTTTGGCTACACCTTC.

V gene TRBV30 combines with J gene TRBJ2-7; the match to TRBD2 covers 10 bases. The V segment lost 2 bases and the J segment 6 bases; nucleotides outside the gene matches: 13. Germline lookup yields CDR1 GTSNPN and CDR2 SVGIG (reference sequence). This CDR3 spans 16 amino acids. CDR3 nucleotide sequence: TGTGCCTGGAGTTCAGCGGGAGGGCTCGGATTTGGCGAGCAGTACTTC. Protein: CAWSSAGGLGFGEQYF.

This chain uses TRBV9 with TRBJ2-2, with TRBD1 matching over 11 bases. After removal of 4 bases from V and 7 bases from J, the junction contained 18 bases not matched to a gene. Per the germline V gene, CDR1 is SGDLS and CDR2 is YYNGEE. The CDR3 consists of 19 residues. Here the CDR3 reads CASSKAPPGGQGVSGELFF. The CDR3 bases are TGTGCCAGCAGCAAAGCCCCACCCGGGGGACAGGGGGTGAGCGGGGAGCTGTTTTTT.

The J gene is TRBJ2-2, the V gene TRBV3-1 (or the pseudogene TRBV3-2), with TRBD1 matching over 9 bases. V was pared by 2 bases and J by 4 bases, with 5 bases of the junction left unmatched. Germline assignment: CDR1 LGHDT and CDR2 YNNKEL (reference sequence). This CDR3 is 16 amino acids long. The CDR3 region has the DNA TGTGCCAGCAGCCAATTCCGACAGGGGGGCACCGGGGAGCTGTTTTTT. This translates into CASSQFRQGGTGELFF.

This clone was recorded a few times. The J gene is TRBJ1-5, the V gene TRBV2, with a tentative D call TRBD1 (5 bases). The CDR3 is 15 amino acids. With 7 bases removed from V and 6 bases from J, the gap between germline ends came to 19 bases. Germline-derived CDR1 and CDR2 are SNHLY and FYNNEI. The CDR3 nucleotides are TGTGCCAGCACAGAAGGAGGGGCAGGGACTCAGCCCCAGCATTTT. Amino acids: CASTEGGAGTQPQHF.

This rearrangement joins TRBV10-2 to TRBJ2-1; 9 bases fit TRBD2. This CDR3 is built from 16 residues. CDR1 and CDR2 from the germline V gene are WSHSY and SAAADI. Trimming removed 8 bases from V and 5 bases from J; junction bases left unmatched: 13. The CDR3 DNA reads TGCGCCAGCGGAGGTGCTAGCGGGGCGGGAAACAATGAGCAGTTCTTC. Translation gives CASGGASGAGNNEQFF.